The T cell receptor (beta chain) under discussion was sequenced for a study of early T cells in non-severe SARS-CoV-2 infection (dated by TCRdb to the early 2020s). Some background on the complete study: Bulk RNA from unsorted whole blood was used for TCR sequencing, so alpha and beta chains could not be paired.

This was a case-control study nested in a cohort of healthcare workers in London, UK, who had nasopharyngeal swab PCR tests and blood samples taken every week. Healthcare workers were recruited between 23 and 31 March 2020, during the week of the UK lockdown, and were followed weekly for up to roughly 16 weeks. Here is what the overall study found, with its caveats: Matching against VDJdb was skewed toward anti-spike CD8 responses, likely underestimated virus-specific expansions, and missed private and CD4 specificities.

To prepare the library, 5' RACE was applied. Sequencing was carried out with a NextSeq 500. The TCR library protocol attached unique molecular identifiers to individual cDNA molecules to correct for sequencing error and PCR bias. Both TCR alpha and beta chains were sequenced, and tight co-correlation was observed between alpha and beta sequence abundances in each sample. The authors' analysis ran thus. Decombinator V4 was used to annotate the V gene, J gene and CDR3 of the TCR sequences. TCRs were defined as expanded if a significant change between any two time points was detected under a Poisson model with p below 0.0001. TCR abundances were normalised to the total number of TCRs sequenced in each sample and reported as counts per million. MAIT TCRs were defined by TRAV1-2 paired with TRAJ12, TRAJ20 or TRAJ33, and iNKT TCRs by TRAV10 paired with TRAJ18. A search of VDJdb, accessed on 1 November 2021, was run for TCRs annotated to CMV, EBV and SARS-CoV-2, with TCRs annotated for multiple antigens excluded. Clones were called with MiXCR by TCRdb after fastp trimmed the public reads at Q25, and only in-frame beta chains were retained. Rows matching on CDR3 protein sequence are summarized as one entry with the most common DNA and genes. These V and J calls are TCRdb output, not the study's own analysis. This sample comprises about 130,000 distinct CDR3 sequences, 14% to 15% of them detected only once. Jointly, the top ten make up 20% to 25% of the sample.

The germline V gene (reference sequence) gives CDR1 as LNHDA and CDR2 as SQIVND. V and J are truncated by 4 bases and 6 bases respectively, leaving an intervening sequence of 23 bases. The CDR3 spans 17 residues, from the cysteine through the phenylalanine. Only the CDR3 DNA is retained, 51 bases long and in frame from the first base. This clonotype was counted between two and nine times. This clone's antigen is unknown. No base quality information exists; no much larger clone differs at one position. Sequences were obtained from whole blood. Recombination joined TRBV19 with TRBJ2-3; the D gene is possibly TRBD1, with 7 bases matching. The TCR originated in an adult who was a healthcare worker with PCR-confirmed SARS-CoV-2 infection or an uninfected control (not recorded which). The sequence in DNA is TGTGCCAGTAGTACTGGGACAGCGCAGGGGGGCCCGGATACGCAGTATTTT. This translates into CASSTGTAQGGPDTQYF.